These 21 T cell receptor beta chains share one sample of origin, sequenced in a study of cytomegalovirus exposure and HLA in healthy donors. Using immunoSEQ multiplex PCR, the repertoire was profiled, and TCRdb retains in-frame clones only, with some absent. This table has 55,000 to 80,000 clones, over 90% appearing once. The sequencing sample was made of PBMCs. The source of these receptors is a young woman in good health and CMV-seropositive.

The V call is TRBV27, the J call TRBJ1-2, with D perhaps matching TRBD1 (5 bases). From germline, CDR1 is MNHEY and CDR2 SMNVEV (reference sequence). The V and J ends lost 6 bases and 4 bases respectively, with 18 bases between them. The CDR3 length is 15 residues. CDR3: CASRSLGGAFYGYTF. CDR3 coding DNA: TGTGCCAGCAGATCCCTGGGAGGGGCCTTCTATGGCTACACCTTC.

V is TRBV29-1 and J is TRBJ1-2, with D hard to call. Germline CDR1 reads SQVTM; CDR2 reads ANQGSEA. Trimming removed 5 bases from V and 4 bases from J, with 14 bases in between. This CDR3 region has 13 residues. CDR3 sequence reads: CSVWQGGIYGYTF. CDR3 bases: TGCAGCGTTTGGCAAGGAGGGATCTATGGCTACACCTTC.

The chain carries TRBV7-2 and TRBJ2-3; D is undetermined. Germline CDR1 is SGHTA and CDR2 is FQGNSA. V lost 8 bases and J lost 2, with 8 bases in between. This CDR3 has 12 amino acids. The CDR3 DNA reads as TGTGCCAGCGAGGATATCACAGATACGCAGTATTTT. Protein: CASEDITDTQYF.

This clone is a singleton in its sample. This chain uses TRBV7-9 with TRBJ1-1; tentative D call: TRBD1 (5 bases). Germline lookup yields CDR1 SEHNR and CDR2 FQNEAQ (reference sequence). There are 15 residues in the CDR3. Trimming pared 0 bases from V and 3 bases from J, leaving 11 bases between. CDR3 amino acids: CASSLARGGDTEAFF. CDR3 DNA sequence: TGTGCCAGCAGCTTAGCGCGAGGAGGGGACACTGAAGCTTTCTTT.

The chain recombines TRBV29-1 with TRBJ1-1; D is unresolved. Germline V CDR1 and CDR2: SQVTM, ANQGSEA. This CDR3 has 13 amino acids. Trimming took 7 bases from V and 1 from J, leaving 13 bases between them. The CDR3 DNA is TGCAGCGCTACGGCGACGGGGAACACTGAAGCTTTCTTT. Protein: CSATATGNTEAFF.

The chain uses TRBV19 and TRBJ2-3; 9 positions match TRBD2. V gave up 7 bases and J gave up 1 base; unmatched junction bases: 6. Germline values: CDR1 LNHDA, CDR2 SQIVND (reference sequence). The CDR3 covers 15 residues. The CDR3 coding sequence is TGTGCCAGTAACCTAAAGCGGGGGGGCACAGATACGCAGTATTTT. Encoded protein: CASNLKRGGTDTQYF.

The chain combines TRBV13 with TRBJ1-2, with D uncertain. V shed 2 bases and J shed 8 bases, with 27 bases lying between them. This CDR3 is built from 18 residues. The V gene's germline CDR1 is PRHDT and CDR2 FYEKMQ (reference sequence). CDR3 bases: TGTGCCAGCAGCTTAAACCCTCTAAGAACTGTCAGGCGTAGGGGCTACACCTTC. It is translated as CASSLNPLRTVRRRGYTF.

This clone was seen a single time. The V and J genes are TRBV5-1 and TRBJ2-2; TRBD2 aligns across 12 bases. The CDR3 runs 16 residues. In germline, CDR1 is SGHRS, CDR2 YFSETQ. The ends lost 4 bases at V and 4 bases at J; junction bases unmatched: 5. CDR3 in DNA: TGCGCCAGCAGCCCTAGCGGGAGGGCGGTCACCGGGGAGCTGTTTTTT. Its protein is CASSPSGRAVTGELFF.

The CDR3 region has the DNA TGCGCCAGCAGCCAAGAACACTACGGCAAGGCGGGCTTTTTATACGAGCAGTACTTC. Translating it yields CASSQEHYGKAGFLYEQYF. The chain recombines TRBV4-3 with TRBJ2-7; tentatively, D is TRBD2 (5 bases). V dropped 0 bases and J dropped 4 bases, with 25 bases sitting between them. The V gene's germline CDR1 is LGHNA and CDR2 YSLEER. This CDR3 is 19 amino acids long.

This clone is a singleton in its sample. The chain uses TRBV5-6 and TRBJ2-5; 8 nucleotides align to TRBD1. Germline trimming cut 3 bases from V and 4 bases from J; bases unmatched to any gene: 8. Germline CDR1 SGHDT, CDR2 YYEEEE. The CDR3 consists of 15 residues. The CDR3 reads CASSWRQGNGETQYF. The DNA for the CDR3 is TGTGCCAGCAGCTGGCGACAGGGGAATGGAGAGACCCAGTACTTC. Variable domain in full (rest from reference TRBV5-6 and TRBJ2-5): DAGVTQSPTHLIKTRGQQVTLRCSPKSGHDTVSWYQQALGQGPQFIFQYYEEEERQRGNFPDRFSGHQFPNYSSELNVNALLLGDSALYLCASSWRQGNGETQYFGPGTRLLVL.

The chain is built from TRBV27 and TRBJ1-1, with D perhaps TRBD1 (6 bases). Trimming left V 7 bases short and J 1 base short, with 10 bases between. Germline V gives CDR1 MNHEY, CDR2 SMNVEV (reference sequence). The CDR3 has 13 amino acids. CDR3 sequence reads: CASTSGQNTEAFF. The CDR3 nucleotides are TGTGCCAGCACCTCGGGACAGAACACTGAAGCTTTCTTT.

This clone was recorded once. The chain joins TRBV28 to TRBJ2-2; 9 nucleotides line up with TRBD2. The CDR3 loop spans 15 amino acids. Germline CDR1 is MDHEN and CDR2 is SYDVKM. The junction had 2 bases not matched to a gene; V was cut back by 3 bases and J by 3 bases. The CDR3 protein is CASSLGTSHTGELFF. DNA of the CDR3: TGTGCCAGCAGTTTGGGGACTAGCCACACCGGGGAGCTGTTTTTT.

The CDR3 DNA sequence: TGTGCCAGCAGCCGACTATTCCTCCACTTT. Protein sequence: CASSRLFLHF. This chain connects TRBV28 to TRBJ1-6; D is undetermined. This CDR3 has 10 residues. Trimming removed 6 bases from V and 15 bases from J, with 9 bases in between. CDR1 MDHEN and CDR2 SYDVKM come from the germline V gene.

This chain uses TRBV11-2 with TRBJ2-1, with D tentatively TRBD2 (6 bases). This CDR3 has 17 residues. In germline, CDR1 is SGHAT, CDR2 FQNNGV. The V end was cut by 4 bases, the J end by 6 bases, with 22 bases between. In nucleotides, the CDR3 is TGTGCCAGCAGCTCCGACGATGGGGGGTGGTTTAGCAATGAGCAGTTCTTC. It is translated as CASSSDDGGWFSNEQFF.

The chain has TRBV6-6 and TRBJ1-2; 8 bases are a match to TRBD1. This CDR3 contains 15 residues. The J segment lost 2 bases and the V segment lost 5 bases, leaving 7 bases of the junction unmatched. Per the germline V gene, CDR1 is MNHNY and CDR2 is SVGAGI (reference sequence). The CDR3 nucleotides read TGTGCCAGCAGTACCTGGACAGGGAAAAACTATGGCTACACCTTC. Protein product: CASSTWTGKNYGYTF.

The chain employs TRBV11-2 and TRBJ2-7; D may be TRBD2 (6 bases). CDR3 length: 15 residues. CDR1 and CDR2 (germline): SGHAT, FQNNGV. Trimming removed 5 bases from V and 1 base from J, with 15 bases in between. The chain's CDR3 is CASSEAGSISYEQYF. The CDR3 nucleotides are TGTGCCAGCAGCGAAGCGGGCTCTATTTCCTACGAGCAGTACTTC.

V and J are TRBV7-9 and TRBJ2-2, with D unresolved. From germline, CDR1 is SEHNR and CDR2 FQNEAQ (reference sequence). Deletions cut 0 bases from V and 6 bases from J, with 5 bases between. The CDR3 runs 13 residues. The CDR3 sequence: CASSLAVPGELFF. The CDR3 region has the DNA TGTGCCAGCAGCTTAGCCGTCCCCGGGGAGCTGTTTTTT.

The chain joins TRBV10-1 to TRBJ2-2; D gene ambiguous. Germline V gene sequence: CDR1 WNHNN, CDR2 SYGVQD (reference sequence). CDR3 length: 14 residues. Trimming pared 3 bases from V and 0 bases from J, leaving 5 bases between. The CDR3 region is CASSDRANTGELFF. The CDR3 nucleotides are TGCGCCAGCAGTGATCGGGCGAACACCGGGGAGCTGTTTTTT.

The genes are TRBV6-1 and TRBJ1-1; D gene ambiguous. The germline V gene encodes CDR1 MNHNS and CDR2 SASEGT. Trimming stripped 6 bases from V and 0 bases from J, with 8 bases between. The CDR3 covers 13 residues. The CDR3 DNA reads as TGTGCCAGCAGGGCAGACATGAACACTGAAGCTTTCTTT. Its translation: CASRADMNTEAFF.

The CDR3 spells CASSASGGAPDTQYF. For the CDR3, the DNA is TGTGCCAGCAGCGCTAGCGGGGGGGCCCCAGATACGCAGTATTTT. V gene TRBV9 combines with J gene TRBJ2-3; 12 nucleotides line up with TRBD2. The CDR3 covers 15 residues. CDR1 SGDLS and CDR2 YYNGEE come from the germline V gene. With 3 bases clipped from V and 4 bases from J, the junction kept 3 bases outside the gene matches.

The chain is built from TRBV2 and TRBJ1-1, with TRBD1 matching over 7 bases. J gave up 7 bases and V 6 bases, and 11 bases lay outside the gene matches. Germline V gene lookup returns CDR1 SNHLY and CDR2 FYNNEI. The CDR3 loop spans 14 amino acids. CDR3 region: CASRTGQLEVEAFF. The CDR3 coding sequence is TGTGCCAGCAGGACAGGGCAGCTCGAAGTTGAAGCTTTCTTT.